This entry concerns a single T cell receptor beta chain. This specimen belongs to a study of blood T cell repertoires in COVID-19. Whole-study context: Samples representing acute and convalescent COVID-19 were sourced from the United States, Italy and Spain.

TCRdb's copy holds only in-frame clones and misses some; the assay was immunoSEQ multiplex PCR. The profile covers some 140,000 clones, with roughly 89% appearing a single time and over 0.45% taken by the ten largest. The source is a middle-aged man with acute or convalescent COVID-19. Material: peripheral blood.

The CDR3 here is CASTSGRGPSYGYTF. The DNA of the CDR3 is TGTGCCAGTACCTCTGGCAGGGGGCCCTCCTATGGCTACACCTTC. The rearrangement links TRBV19 to TRBJ1-2, with 8 bases lining up with TRBD1. Germline V lookup: CDR1 LNHDA, CDR2 SQIVND (reference sequence). The CDR3 has 15 amino acids. The ends lost 7 bases at V and 4 bases at J; junction bases unmatched: 11.